Below, 21 T cell receptor beta chains from the same sample are listed, as sequenced in a study of PD-L1 blockade in urothelial cancer (dated by TCRdb to the late 2010s). Libraries came from the immunoSEQ multiplex PCR assay. TCRdb mirrors the immuneACCESS table, restricted to in-frame sequences. Some clones are absent from its copies; in checked studies, under half trace to an unresolved V gene, and the reason for the others is unknown. Across this sample there are about 38,000 clones, with around nine tenths seen only once. Around 8.3% of the sample belongs to the ten largest clones. The specimen was PBMCs, collected around atezolizumab (anti-PD-L1) treatment. Every receptor here comes from an older man with urothelial cancer.

The CDR3 here is CASSVGGTGLYEQYF. The CDR3 DNA reads as TGTGCCAGCAGCGTAGGCGGGACTGGACTATACGAGCAGTACTTC. The chain carries TRBV9 and TRBJ2-7; possible D gene TRBD2, 6 bases. V lost 0 bases and J lost 4, with 14 bases in between. Germline CDR1 is SGDLS and CDR2 is YYNGEE. The CDR3 length is 15 residues.

The gene calls are TRBV10-3 and TRBJ2-7; TRBD1 agrees at 7 bases. The CDR3 sequence is 14 residues long. J gave up 2 bases and V 9 bases, and 10 bases lay outside the gene matches. In germline, CDR1 is ENHRY, CDR2 SYGVKD. For the CDR3, the DNA is TGTGCCATAAAGACCGGGACAGCAGCCTACGAGCAGTACTTC. Amino acids: CAIKTGTAAYEQYF.

V and J are TRBV9 and TRBJ2-3; 7 bases match TRBD2. The CDR3 consists of 15 residues. V was pared by 3 bases and J by 1 base, with 5 bases of the junction left unmatched. The germline V gene encodes CDR1 SGDLS and CDR2 YYNGEE. For the CDR3, the DNA is TGTGCCAGCAGCGCAGAAGCGGGGCGCACAGATACGCAGTATTTT. This gives the protein CASSAEAGRTDTQYF.

The rearrangement joins TRBV5-1 to TRBJ2-3; D gene uncertain. V lost 0 bases to trimming and J lost 5 bases, with 4 bases between them. The germline gives CDR1 SGHRS, CDR2 YFSETQ. The CDR3 has 12 residues. CDR3 residues: CASSLGIDTQYF. CDR3 DNA sequence: TGCGCCAGCAGCTTGGGTATAGATACGCAGTATTTT.

The DNA of the CDR3 is TGCGCCAGCAGCTACCGACTAGCGGGAGCGGTAGCAGGTACGCAGTATTTT. Translation: CASSYRLAGAVAGTQYF. V and J are TRBV5-1 and TRBJ2-3, with 12 bases identical to TRBD2. The junction had 13 bases not matched to a gene; V was cut back by 3 bases and J by 8 bases. Germline CDR1 reads SGHRS; CDR2 reads YFSETQ. CDR3 length: 17 amino acids.

V usage is TRBV5-1 and J usage is TRBJ2-2, with a tentative D call TRBD1 (6 bases). The CDR3 consists of 16 residues. Per the germline V gene, CDR1 is SGHRS and CDR2 is YFSETQ. Trimming left V 2 bases short and J 2 bases short, with 13 bases between. The CDR3 DNA sequence: TGCGCCAGCAGCTTAACAGGGTTCCAAAACACCGGGGAGCTGTTTTTT. This gives the protein CASSLTGFQNTGELFF.

The rearrangement joins TRBV15 to TRBJ1-5, with D hard to call. The V end lost 0 bases, the J end lost 6 bases, and 6 bases lay between the germline ends. The CDR3 is 13 amino acids. Looked up from germline, CDR1 is LNHNV and CDR2 is YYDKDF (reference sequence). CDR3 sequence (DNA): TGTGCCACCAGCAGAGATCCTATTCAGCCCCAGCATTTT. This encodes CATSRDPIQPQHF.

V is TRBV12-5 and J is TRBJ2-1, with 7 nucleotides matching TRBD2. Germline V gene lookup returns CDR1 LGHNT and CDR2 FRNRAP. CDR3 length: 13 amino acids. V lost 0 bases to trimming and J lost 15 bases; unmatched junction nucleotides: 8. CDR3 amino acids: CASGLVPLAVPFF. The CDR3 bases are TGTGCTAGTGGTTTGGTACCTCTAGCGGTACCGTTCTTC.

This clone occurred a few times. For the CDR3, the DNA is TGCAGTGCTAGGGCAGGGCTCGAAGCTTTCTTT. This gives the protein CSARAGLEAFF. The chain carries TRBV20-1 and TRBJ1-1, with a tentative D call TRBD1 (5 bases). The germline V gene has CDR1 DFQATT and CDR2 SNEGSKA (reference sequence). The ends were cut back, 3 bases at V and 8 bases at J, with 10 bases in the middle. The CDR3 totals 11 residues.

This clone was observed once. The V call is TRBV9, the J call TRBJ2-7; 12 bases fit TRBD2. Trimming took 4 bases from V and 4 from J; bases not matched to a gene: 3. Looked up from germline, CDR1 is SGDLS and CDR2 is YYNGEE. The CDR3 covers 14 residues. This CDR3 reads CASSQGLAGYEQYF. Written as DNA, the CDR3 is TGTGCCAGCAGCCAGGGACTAGCGGGTTACGAGCAGTACTTC.

This chain links TRBV7-3 with TRBJ2-3; 7 bases are a match to TRBD1. The CDR3 is made up of 13 amino acids. Germline assignment: CDR1 SGHTA and CDR2 FQGTGA. J gave up 3 bases and V 3 bases, and 0 bases lay outside the gene matches. CDR3 amino acids: CASSLTGTDTQYF. For the CDR3, the DNA is TGTGCCAGCAGCTTGACAGGGACAGATACGCAGTATTTT.

The chain recombines TRBV4-2 with TRBJ2-2, with 7 bases identical to TRBD2. Germline V gives CDR1 LGHNA, CDR2 YNFKEQ. The CDR3 covers 16 residues. V lost 2 bases, J lost 7 bases, and 10 bases stayed unmatched. CDR3 in DNA: TGTGCCAGCAGCCAATTAGCGGGTTCAGGTAGCGGGGAGCTGTTTTTT. Protein sequence: CASSQLAGSGSGELFF.

V and J are TRBV28 and TRBJ2-5, with a tentative D call TRBD2 (6 bases). The J call is doubtful: the DNA matches TRBJ2-7 better. CDR3 length: 12 residues. Germline V CDR1 and CDR2: MDHEN, SYDVKM. CDR3 DNA: TGTGCCAGCTCCCGGGGGTCGTACGAGCAGTACTTC. It is translated as CASSRGSYEQYF.

The chain has TRBV5-1 and TRBJ2-7; tentative D call: TRBD1 (6 bases). Germline V gene lookup returns CDR1 SGHRS and CDR2 YFSETQ. V lost 4 bases to trimming and J lost 2 bases, with 13 bases between them. This CDR3 region has 14 residues. The CDR3 region is CASSIERQAYEQYF. The DNA of the CDR3 is TGCGCCAGCAGCATAGAAAGACAGGCCTACGAGCAGTACTTC.

The CDR3, as DNA: TGCGCCAGCAGCTTGCAGGCAGCGGGAGGGATCGGCAATGAGCAGTTCTTC. It encodes CASSLQAAGGIGNEQFF. J is TRBJ2-1 and V is TRBV5-1; 10 nucleotides match TRBD2. The CDR3 spans 17 residues. The V segment lost 1 base and the J segment 6 bases; nucleotides outside the gene matches: 10. The germline CDR1 and CDR2 sequences are SGHRS and YFSETQ.

The CDR3 DNA reads as TGTGCCAGCACATCGCAAGACAGGGGGTACGAGCAGTACTTC. Translating gives CASTSQDRGYEQYF. This chain links TRBV5-8 with TRBJ2-7; the match to TRBD1 covers 9 bases. V was clipped by 6 bases and J by 4 bases; unmatched bases: 8. Germline V gives CDR1 SGHTS, CDR2 YDEGEE. The CDR3 length is 14 residues.

The chain recombines TRBV14 with TRBJ1-3; maybe TRBD1 (5 bases). This CDR3 has 15 residues. Deletions cut 4 bases from V and 0 bases from J, with 10 bases between. Per germline, CDR1 SGHDN and CDR2 FVKESK. Here the CDR3 reads CASSLTGLSGNTIYF. DNA for the CDR3: TGTGCCAGCAGCCTGACGGGACTCTCTGGAAACACCATATATTTT. The full variable domain, with the rest looked up from reference TRBV14 and TRBJ1-3, is EAGVTQFPSHSVIEKGQTVTLRCDPISGHDNLYWYRRVMGKEIKFLLHFVKESKQDESGMPNNRFLAERTGGTYSTLKVQPAELEDSGVYFCASSLTGLSGNTIYFGEGSWLTVV.

CDR3 residues: CASTPGTSGYNEQFF. CDR3 DNA sequence: TGTGCCAGCACTCCCGGGACTAGCGGATACAATGAGCAGTTCTTC. The chain carries TRBV5-4 and TRBJ2-1; 11 nucleotides match TRBD2. The CDR3 runs to 15 residues. Germline loops: CDR1 SGHNT, CDR2 YYREEE (reference sequence). The trim removed 6 bases at V and 4 bases at J, leaving 6 bases unmatched.

This clone was counted a few times. The V call is TRBV25-1, the J call TRBJ1-2; 8 positions agree with TRBD1. The CDR3 runs 14 residues. Germline CDR1 reads MGHDK; CDR2 reads SYGVNS. V lost 6 bases and J lost 8; bases outside the gene matches: 11. The CDR3 bases are TGTGCCAGCAGCCAGACAGGGGCTGCCGACGGCTACACCTTC. This codes for CASSQTGAADGYTF.

This clone was counted a few times. This chain links TRBV28 with TRBJ1-1, with 9 bases lining up with TRBD1. Germline-derived CDR1 and CDR2 are MDHEN and SYDVKM. J gave up 1 base and V 6 bases, and 3 bases lay outside the gene matches. The CDR3 covers 14 residues. CDR3 DNA: TGTGCCAGCAGGAAACAGGGGGCGAACACTGAAGCTTTCTTT. Translated, it gives CASRKQGANTEAFF. The full variable domain, with the rest looked up from reference TRBV28 and TRBJ1-1, is DVKVTQSSRYLVKRTGEKVFLECVQDMDHENMFWYRQDPGLGLRLIYFSYDVKMKEKGDIPEGYSVSREKKERFSLILESASTNQTSMYLCASRKQGANTEAFFGQGTRLTVV.

V and J are TRBV18 and TRBJ1-1; TRBD1 might be the D (6 bases). Germline loops: CDR1 KGHSH, CDR2 LQKENI. With 2 bases removed from V and 6 bases from J, the gap between germline ends came to 13 bases. CDR3 size: 14 residues. CDR3 in amino acids: CASSPVLGAAEAFF. CDR3 coding DNA: TGTGCCAGCTCACCAGTTCTGGGGGCAGCTGAAGCTTTCTTT.